Listed here are 32 T cell receptor beta chains from one sample, sequenced in a study of shared clonotypes between healthy human individuals. TCRdb's table, derived via immunoSEQ multiplex PCR, lists solely in-frame clones and lacks some. Of about 1 million clones in the sample, 75% were seen once. Source material: memory CD4+ T cells sorted from blood. Indicated subset: CD45RA-negative fraction. These receptors all stem from a man younger than 30 in good health.

The rearrangement links TRBV15 to TRBJ2-2; 9 bases are a match to TRBD1. This CDR3 spans 16 amino acids. V trimming: 1 base; J trimming: 5 bases; junction bases outside the gene matches: 5. The V gene's germline CDR1 is LNHNV and CDR2 YYDKDF (reference sequence). In nucleotides, the CDR3 is TGTGCCACCAGCAGAGGAGGGACAGGGCCTACCGGGGAGCTGTTTTTT. Protein sequence: CATSRGGTGPTGELFF.

The CDR3 DNA sequence: TGCGCCAGCAGCCCAGGGACTAGCGGGCCCCGCACCGGGGAGCTGTTTTTT. This sequence encodes CASSPGTSGPRTGELFF. The chain combines TRBV5-1 with TRBJ2-2, with 12 bases aligning to TRBD2. This CDR3 has 17 residues. Germline V gene data show CDR1 as SGHRS and CDR2 as YFSETQ. V was clipped by 4 bases and J by 4 bases; unmatched bases: 8. Full variable domain (rest looked up from reference TRBV5-1 and TRBJ2-2): KAGVTQTPRYLIKTRGQQVTLSCSPISGHRSVSWYQQTPGQGLQFLFEYFSETQRNKGNFPGRFSGRQFSNSRSEMNVSTLELGDSALYLCASSPGTSGPRTGELFFGEGSRLTVL.

This clone was counted a single time. This chain connects TRBV10-3 to TRBJ2-3; tentative D call: TRBD2 (5 bases). With 0 bases removed from V and 0 bases from J, the gap between germline ends came to 16 bases. This CDR3 is built from 18 residues. Germline CDR1 is ENHRY and CDR2 is SYGVKD. In nucleotides, the CDR3 is TGTGCCATCAGTGAGTCCGGGATAGGGAGAACTAGCACAGATACGCAGTATTTT. This gives the protein CAISESGIGRTSTDTQYF.

To note about this clone: A junction end diverges from the germline sequence, so it may reflect a read error. The genes are TRBV7-7 and TRBJ2-1; D is ambiguous. The CDR3 is made up of 13 amino acids. The V gene's germline CDR1 is SSHAT and CDR2 FNYEAQ (reference sequence). CDR3 bases: TGTGCTAGCAGCGCGAATGGGCTGGATGAGCAGTTCTTC. Translating gives CASSANGLDEQFF. The whole variable domain, filled in from reference TRBV7-7 and TRBJ2-1, reads GAGVSQSPRYKVTKRGQDVTLRCDPISSHATLYWYQQALGQGPEFLTYFNYEAQPDKSGLPSDRFSAERPEGSISTLTIQRTEQRDSAMYRCASSANGLDEQFFGPGTRLTVL.

The chain carries TRBV19 and TRBJ2-7; no clear D. V gave up 3 bases and J gave up 2 bases, with 11 bases separating them. Germline assignment: CDR1 LNHDA and CDR2 SQIVND (reference sequence). There are 14 residues in the CDR3. This chain's CDR3 is CASSIPGSTYEQYF. The CDR3 region has the DNA TGTGCCAGTAGTATCCCCGGCAGCACCTACGAGCAGTACTTC.

This clone has a single count. The gene calls are TRBV5-4 and TRBJ2-4; TRBD2 agrees at 13 bases. This CDR3 spans 17 amino acids. The V gene end was trimmed by 10 bases and the J gene end by 0 bases; junction bases not matched to a gene: 10. Per the germline V gene, CDR1 is SGHNT and CDR2 is YYREEE (reference sequence). The CDR3 sequence: CAGPGLAGPIAKNIQYF. The CDR3 DNA follows: TGTGCCGGACCGGGACTAGCGGGACCGATAGCCAAAAACATTCAGTACTTC.

This rearrangement joins TRBV6-5 to TRBJ2-7, with 7 bases identical to TRBD2. The CDR3 runs 15 residues. CDR1 is MNHEY, CDR2 SVGAGI, per germline. Losses at the gene ends were 4 bases for V and 0 bases for J; bases not matched to a gene: 6. This chain's CDR3 is CASSWGLPTSYEQYF. The CDR3 coding sequence is TGTGCCAGCAGTTGGGGACTACCTACCTCCTACGAGCAGTACTTC.

The rearrangement uses TRBV7-2 and TRBJ1-2; 8 bases are shared with TRBD1. The CDR3 spans 14 residues. After removal of 4 bases from V and 8 bases from J, the junction contained 9 bases not matched to a gene. Germline V lookup: CDR1 SGHTA, CDR2 FQGNSA. The CDR3 sequence is CASSSYDRGRGYTF. DNA of the CDR3: TGTGCCAGCAGCTCCTACGACAGGGGCCGAGGCTACACCTTC.

The chain carries TRBV5-4 and TRBJ1-1; the D gene is possibly TRBD1 (6 bases). Looked up from germline, CDR1 is SGHNT and CDR2 is YYREEE (reference sequence). This CDR3 is 15 amino acids long. V lost 4 bases to trimming and J lost 10 bases, with 23 bases between them. This CDR3 is CASSRTGTGSRGAFF. In DNA, the CDR3 is TGTGCCAGCAGCCGTACAGGGACTGGTTCCCGGGGAGCTTTCTTT.

The gene calls are TRBV18 and TRBJ2-2; D gene ambiguous. CDR1 and CDR2 (germline): KGHSH, LQKENI. V lost 6 bases and J 1 base, leaving 15 bases between the germline ends. This CDR3 contains 16 residues. The CDR3 DNA reads as TGTGCCAGCTCCCCCAGGCACCAGCAGAACACCGGGGAGCTGTTTTTT. Its protein product is CASSPRHQQNTGELFF. Full variable domain (rest looked up from reference TRBV18 and TRBJ2-2): NAGVMQNPRHLVRRRGQEARLRCSPMKGHSHVYWYRQLPEEGLKFMVYLQKENIIDESGMPKERFSAEFPKEGPSILRIQQVVRGDSAAYFCASSPRHQQNTGELFFGEGSRLTVL.

V and J are TRBV11-2 and TRBJ2-1; 8 bases fit TRBD1. V gave up 1 base and J gave up 9 bases; unmatched junction bases: 2. CDR3 length: 13 residues. Germline V gene data show CDR1 as SGHAT and CDR2 as FQNNGV. In DNA, the CDR3 is TGTGCCAGCAGCTTAGCAGGGGGCGGTGAGCAGTTCTTC. This encodes CASSLAGGGEQFF.

This clone was counted between two and nine times. J is TRBJ2-4 and V is TRBV15, with D perhaps TRBD2 (6 bases). The germline CDR1 and CDR2 sequences are LNHNV and YYDKDF (reference sequence). V dropped 0 bases and J dropped 0 bases, with 9 bases sitting between them. This CDR3 has 16 residues. CDR3 coding DNA: TGTGCCACCAGCAGAGAATTGGAGGGAGCCAAAAACATTCAGTACTTC. This sequence encodes CATSRELEGAKNIQYF.

This clone appeared a few times. The rearrangement links TRBV5-4 to TRBJ1-2; D gene uncertain. V was shortened by 4 bases and J by 4 bases, with 11 bases between the two germline ends. There are 13 residues in the CDR3. CDR1 is SGHNT and CDR2 is YYREEE in the germline V gene (reference sequence). The CDR3 region is CASSPASRYGYTF. The CDR3 DNA sequence: TGTGCCAGCAGCCCTGCGTCCCGCTATGGCTACACCTTC.

The rearrangement joins TRBV11-2 to TRBJ2-7, with D tentatively TRBD1 (5 bases). The CDR3 is made up of 13 amino acids. Germline V gene data show CDR1 as SGHAT and CDR2 as FQNNGV. V lost 5 bases to trimming and J lost 3 bases, with 11 bases between them. The CDR3, as DNA: TGTGCCAGCAGCCGCTCGACAGTCTACGAGCAGTACTTC. Translation gives CASSRSTVYEQYF.

The rearrangement joins TRBV6-6 to TRBJ1-3; 8 nucleotides agree with TRBD1. V shed 6 bases, J shed 2 bases, and the junction held 6 bases outside the gene matches. Germline V lookup: CDR1 MNHNY, CDR2 SVGAGI (reference sequence). This CDR3 is built from 15 residues. In DNA form, the CDR3 reads TGTGCCAGCAGGCACACAGGGGGGGCTGGAAACACCATATATTTT. Protein sequence: CASRHTGGAGNTIYF.

The rearrangement joins TRBV30 to TRBJ1-1; D perhaps matches TRBD1 (5 bases). Per the germline V gene, CDR1 is GTSNPN and CDR2 is SVGIG (reference sequence). V dropped 0 bases and J dropped 4 bases, with 15 bases sitting between them. The CDR3 length is 15 residues. The CDR3 here is CAWSVGRVFVTEAFF. CDR3 DNA sequence: TGTGCCTGGAGTGTTGGCAGGGTCTTTGTCACTGAAGCTTTCTTT.

Only one count was recorded for this clone. A read error is likely here: a far larger clone is one base away. The V gene is TRBV11-2, the J gene TRBJ2-1; TRBD1 aligns across 8 bases. There are 15 residues in the CDR3. Germline loops: CDR1 SGHAT, CDR2 FQNNGV. With V trimmed by 4 bases and J by 2 bases, 4 bases remained unmatched. Here the CDR3 DNA reads TGTGCCAGCAGCTCCGGACAGGGAGCCTACAATGAGCAGTTCTTC. This codes for CASSSGQGAYNEQFF.

This rearrangement joins TRBV29-1 to TRBJ1-5; a possible D gene is TRBD1 (5 bases). Germline V gene data show CDR1 as SQVTM and CDR2 as ANQGSEA. This CDR3 region has 12 residues. The ends were cut back, 4 bases at V and 3 bases at J, with 7 bases in the middle. The DNA for the CDR3 is TGCAGCGTTGCGGGGGTCAATCAGCCCCAGCATTTT. This gives the protein CSVAGVNQPQHF.

The chain carries TRBV7-2 and TRBJ2-5, with TRBD1 matching over 9 bases. This CDR3 is built from 14 residues. V was clipped by 4 bases and J by 5 bases; unmatched bases: 5. Per the germline V gene, CDR1 is SGHTA and CDR2 is FQGNSA. CDR3 DNA sequence: TGTGCCAGCAGCTCGGACAGGGGCGAGGAGACCCAGTACTTC. Protein product: CASSSDRGEETQYF.

V usage is TRBV19 and J usage is TRBJ1-1; 8 bases align to TRBD1. Trimming at V came to 4 bases and at J to 5 bases, leaving 15 bases not matched to a gene. Germline assignment: CDR1 LNHDA and CDR2 SQIVND (reference sequence). There are 17 residues in the CDR3. The CDR3 sequence is CASSTMPGQGYRTEAFF. The CDR3 region has the DNA TGTGCCAGTAGTACGATGCCAGGACAGGGTTATCGGACTGAAGCTTTCTTT.

The sample holds one count of this clone. Sequence at one end of the junction differs from germline and may be a read error. The chain recombines TRBV28 with TRBJ1-3; D uncertain. Germline assignment: CDR1 MDHEN and CDR2 SYDVKM. This CDR3 is built from 14 residues. CDR3 nucleotide sequence: TGTGCCAGCAGCTTATCCAGCTCTGGAAACACCATATATTTT. It translates to CASSLSSSGNTIYF.

The V call is TRBV7-2, the J call TRBJ2-2; D not certain. The CDR3 is made up of 14 amino acids. CDR1 is SGHTA and CDR2 is FQGNSA in the germline V gene. Between the trimmed V and J ends, which lost 5 bases and 1 base, there was a span of 8 bases. The CDR3 coding sequence is TGTGCCAGCAGCGGGTACAAGAACACCGGGGAGCTGTTTTTT. Amino acids: CASSGYKNTGELFF.

This chain joins TRBV15 and TRBJ1-1, with 8 positions matching TRBD1. Germline trimming cut 6 bases from V and 2 bases from J; bases unmatched to any gene: 11. The CDR3 is 16 residues long. Germline CDR1 reads LNHNV; CDR2 reads YYDKDF (reference sequence). In nucleotides, the CDR3 is TGTGCCACCAGAGAGCCCGGGACAGGTTCCAACACTGAAGCTTTCTTT. This translates into CATREPGTGSNTEAFF.

This clone was recorded a few times. This chain connects TRBV10-1 to TRBJ2-3; 7 positions agree with TRBD1. Germline-derived CDR1 and CDR2 are WNHNN and SYGVQD (reference sequence). The CDR3 totals 15 residues. J lost 0 bases, V lost 5 bases, and 5 bases had no gene match. The CDR3 region is CASSPDRHSTDTQYF. CDR3 in DNA: TGCGCCAGCAGTCCGGACAGGCATAGCACAGATACGCAGTATTTT.

V is TRBV7-2 and J is TRBJ1-6, with no clear D. Germline V CDR1 and CDR2: SGHTA, FQGNSA. V lost 6 bases and J 0 bases, leaving 6 bases between the germline ends. CDR3 length: 14 residues. The chain's CDR3 is CASRMGSYNSPLHF. The CDR3 DNA reads as TGTGCCAGCAGGATGGGCTCCTATAATTCACCCCTCCACTTT.

The chain couples TRBV5-6 to TRBJ2-7, with D perhaps TRBD2 (5 bases). V lost 2 bases to trimming and J lost 3 bases, with 12 bases between them. This CDR3 is 14 amino acids long. The germline V gene has CDR1 SGHDT and CDR2 YYEEEE. CDR3 sequence: CASSFRGRGYEQYF. CDR3 coding DNA: TGTGCCAGCAGCTTTCGGGGAAGAGGCTACGAGCAGTACTTC. Full variable domain (remainder filled in from reference TRBV5-6 and TRBJ2-7): DAGVTQSPTHLIKTRGQQVTLRCSPKSGHDTVSWYQQALGQGPQFIFQYYEEEERQRGNFPDRFSGHQFPNYSSELNVNALLLGDSALYLCASSFRGRGYEQYFGPGTRLTVT.

The rearrangement links TRBV19 to TRBJ2-6; either TRBD1 or TRBD2 may fit D (5 bases each). The CDR3 runs 16 residues. Per germline, CDR1 LNHDA and CDR2 SQIVND (reference sequence). Trimming shortened V by 4 bases and J by 9 bases, and 19 bases separated the two germline ends. CDR3 protein: CASSNSGTGLLNVLTF. The CDR3 region has the DNA TGTGCCAGTAGTAATTCCGGGACGGGGTTACTCAACGTCCTGACTTTC.

This chain connects TRBV9 to TRBJ2-1; 8 positions agree with TRBD2. Germline V gene lookup returns CDR1 SGDLS and CDR2 YYNGEE. The CDR3 runs to 15 residues. V lost 3 bases to trimming and J lost 0 bases; unmatched junction nucleotides: 2. CDR3 nucleotides: TGTGCCAGCAGCGCCGGGAGGGCCTCCTACAATGAGCAGTTCTTC. It specifies CASSAGRASYNEQFF.

This clone has a handful of counts. J is TRBJ1-5 and V is TRBV28; TRBD1 might be the D (5 bases). The V end was cut by 3 bases, the J end by 7 bases, with 16 bases between. CDR1 is MDHEN and CDR2 is SYDVKM in the germline V gene. The CDR3 has 15 amino acids. Written as DNA, the CDR3 is TGTGCCAGCAGTTTGTCAATTCAGGGTGGGCAGCCCCAGCATTTT. This translates into CASSLSIQGGQPQHF.

The chain combines TRBV11-2 with TRBJ2-3, with D unclear. Deletions cut 1 base from V and 2 bases from J, with 10 bases between. Germline V lookup: CDR1 SGHAT, CDR2 FQNNGV. There are 15 residues in the CDR3. CDR3 residues: CASSLVGLTTDTQYF. The DNA for the CDR3 is TGTGCCAGCAGCTTAGTCGGGTTGACCACAGATACGCAGTATTTT.

The CDR3 DNA reads TGTGCCAGCAGCTTAGAAGCAGCGGGAGCCTACAATGAGCAGTTCTTC. Its translation is CASSLEAAGAYNEQFF. The V and J genes are TRBV7-2 and TRBJ2-1, with 8 bases matching TRBD2. The CDR3 runs 16 residues. CDR1 and CDR2 (germline): SGHTA, FQGNSA. Losses at the gene ends were 1 base for V and 2 bases for J; bases not matched to a gene: 4.

The count of this clone is one. The chain recombines TRBV5-1 with TRBJ2-7; a possible D gene is TRBD1 (6 bases). Trimming removed 2 bases at V and 4 bases at J, with 10 bases between. The CDR3 has 13 amino acids. Germline-derived CDR1 and CDR2 are SGHRS and YFSETQ. DNA for the CDR3: TGCGCCAGCAGCTTAAGGGGGTTGTACGAGCAGTACTTC. This codes for CASSLRGLYEQYF. The whole variable domain, filled in from reference TRBV5-1 and TRBJ2-7, reads KAGVTQTPRYLIKTRGQQVTLSCSPISGHRSVSWYQQTPGQGLQFLFEYFSETQRNKGNFPGRFSGRQFSNSRSEMNVSTLELGDSALYLCASSLRGLYEQYFGPGTRLTVT.